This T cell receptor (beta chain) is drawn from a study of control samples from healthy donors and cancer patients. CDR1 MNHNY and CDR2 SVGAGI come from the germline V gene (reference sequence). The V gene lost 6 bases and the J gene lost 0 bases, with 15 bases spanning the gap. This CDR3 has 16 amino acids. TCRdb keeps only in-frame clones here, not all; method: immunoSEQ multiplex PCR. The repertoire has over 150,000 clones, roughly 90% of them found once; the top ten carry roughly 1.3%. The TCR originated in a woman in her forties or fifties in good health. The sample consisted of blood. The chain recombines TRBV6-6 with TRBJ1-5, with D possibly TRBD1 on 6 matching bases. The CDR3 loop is CASSDDRRYSNQPQHF. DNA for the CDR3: TGTGCCAGCAGCGACGACAGGCGATATAGCAATCAGCCCCAGCATTTT.